This T cell receptor (beta chain) is from a study of T cell changes during pregnancy in multiple sclerosis. The germline V gene has CDR1 ENHRY and CDR2 SYGVKD. The CDR3 consists of 16 residues. V trimming: 0 bases; J trimming: 4 bases; junction bases outside the gene matches: 4. Sequencing was performed with immunoSEQ multiplex PCR; in TCRdb, only in-frame clones are kept and a portion is missing. The sample consists of over 70,000 clones, about 90% of them appearing once. This TCR derives from a female donor in good health, enrolled as a control in a pregnancy study. Source: peripheral blood, taken in the first trimester of pregnancy. The chain combines TRBV10-3 with TRBJ1-5, with 9 bases matching TRBD1. CDR3: CAISESVTGGNQPQHF. CDR3 bases: TGTGCCATCAGTGAGTCTGTGACAGGGGGTAATCAGCCCCAGCATTTT.